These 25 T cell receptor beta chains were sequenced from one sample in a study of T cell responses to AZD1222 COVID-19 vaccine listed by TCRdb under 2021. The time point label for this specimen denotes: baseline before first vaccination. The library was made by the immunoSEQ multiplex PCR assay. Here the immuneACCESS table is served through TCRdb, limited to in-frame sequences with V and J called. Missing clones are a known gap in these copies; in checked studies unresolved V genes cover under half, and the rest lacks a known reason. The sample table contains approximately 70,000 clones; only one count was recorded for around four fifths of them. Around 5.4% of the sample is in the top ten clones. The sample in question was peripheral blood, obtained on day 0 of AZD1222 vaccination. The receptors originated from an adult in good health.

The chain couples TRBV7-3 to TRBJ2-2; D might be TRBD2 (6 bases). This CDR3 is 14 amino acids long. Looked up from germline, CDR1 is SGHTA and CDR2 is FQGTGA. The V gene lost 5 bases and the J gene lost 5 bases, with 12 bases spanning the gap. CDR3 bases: TGTGCCAGCAGCCTGCCCGGGGGTACCGGGGAGCTGTTTTTT. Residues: CASSLPGGTGELFF.

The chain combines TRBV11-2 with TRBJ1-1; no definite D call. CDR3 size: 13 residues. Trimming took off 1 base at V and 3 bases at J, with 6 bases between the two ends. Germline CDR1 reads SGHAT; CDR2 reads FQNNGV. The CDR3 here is CASSLVGYTEAFF. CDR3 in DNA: TGTGCCAGCAGCTTAGTGGGGTACACTGAAGCTTTCTTT.

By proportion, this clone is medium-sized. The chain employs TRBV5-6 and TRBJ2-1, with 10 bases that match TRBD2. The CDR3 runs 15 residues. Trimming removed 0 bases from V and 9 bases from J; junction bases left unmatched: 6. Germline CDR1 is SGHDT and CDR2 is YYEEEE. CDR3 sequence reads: CASSLVLAGVSEQFF. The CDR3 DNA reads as TGTGCCAGCAGCTTGGTTCTAGCGGGGGTAAGTGAGCAGTTCTTC.

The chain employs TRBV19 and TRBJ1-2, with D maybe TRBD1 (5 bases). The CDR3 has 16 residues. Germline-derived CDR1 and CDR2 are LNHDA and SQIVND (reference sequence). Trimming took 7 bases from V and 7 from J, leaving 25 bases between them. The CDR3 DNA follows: TGTGCCAGTAACGATGGAAGGCCCGCCAGAAGGGGTGGCTACACCTTC. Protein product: CASNDGRPARRGGYTF.

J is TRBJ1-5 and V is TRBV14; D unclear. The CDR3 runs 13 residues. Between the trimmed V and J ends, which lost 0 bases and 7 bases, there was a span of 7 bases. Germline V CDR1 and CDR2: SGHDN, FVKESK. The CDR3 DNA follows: TGTGCCAGCAGCCAAGACGGGGTCCAGCCCCAGCATTTT. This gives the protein CASSQDGVQPQHF.

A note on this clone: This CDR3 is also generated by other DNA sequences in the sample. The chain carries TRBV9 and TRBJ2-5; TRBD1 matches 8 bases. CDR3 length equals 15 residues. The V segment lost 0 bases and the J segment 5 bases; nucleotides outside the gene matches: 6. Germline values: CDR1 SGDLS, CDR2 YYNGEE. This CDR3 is CASSVEAGGQETQYF. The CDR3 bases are TGTGCCAGCAGCGTAGAGGCAGGGGGCCAGGAGACCCAGTACTTC.

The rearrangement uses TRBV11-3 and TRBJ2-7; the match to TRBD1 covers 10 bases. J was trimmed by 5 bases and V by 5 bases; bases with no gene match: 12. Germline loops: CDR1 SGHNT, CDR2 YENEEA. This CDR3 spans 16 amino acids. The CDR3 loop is CASSRSTGTGAHEQYF. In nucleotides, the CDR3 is TGTGCCAGCAGCCGATCGACCGGGACAGGGGCTCACGAGCAGTACTTC.

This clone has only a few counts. CDR3 sequence: CASSLGDSSYEQYF. CDR3 DNA: TGTGCCAGCAGCTTGGGGGACAGCTCCTACGAGCAGTACTTC. This chain uses TRBV5-6 with TRBJ2-7; the match to TRBD1 covers 7 bases. The CDR3 covers 14 residues. Germline CDR1 SGHDT, CDR2 YYEEEE. The junction had 0 bases not matched to a gene; V was cut back by 0 bases and J by 0 bases.

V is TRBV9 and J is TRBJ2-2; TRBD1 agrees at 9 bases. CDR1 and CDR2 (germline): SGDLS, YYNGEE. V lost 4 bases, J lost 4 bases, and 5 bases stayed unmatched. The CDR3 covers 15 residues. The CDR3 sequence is CASSPGQGLTGELFF. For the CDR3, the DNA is TGTGCCAGCAGCCCGGGACAGGGTCTCACCGGGGAGCTGTTTTTT.

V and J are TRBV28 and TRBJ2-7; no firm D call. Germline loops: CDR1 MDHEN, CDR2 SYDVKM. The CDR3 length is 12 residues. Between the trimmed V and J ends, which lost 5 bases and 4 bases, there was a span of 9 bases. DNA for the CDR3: TGTGCCAGCAGTATTTCGGATTACGAGCAGTACTTC. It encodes CASSISDYEQYF.

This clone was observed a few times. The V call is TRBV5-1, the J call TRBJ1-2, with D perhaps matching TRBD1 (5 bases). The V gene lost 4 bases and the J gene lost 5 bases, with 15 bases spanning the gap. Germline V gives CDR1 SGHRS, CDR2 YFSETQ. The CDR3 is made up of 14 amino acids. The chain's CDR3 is CASSERTGDYGYTF. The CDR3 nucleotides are TGCGCCAGCAGCGAGAGGACGGGGGATTATGGCTACACCTTC.

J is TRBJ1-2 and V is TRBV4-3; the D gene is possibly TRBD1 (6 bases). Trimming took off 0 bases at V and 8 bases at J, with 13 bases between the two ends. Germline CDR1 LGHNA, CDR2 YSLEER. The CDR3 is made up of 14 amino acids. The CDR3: CASSQEAGAGGYTF. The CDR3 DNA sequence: TGCGCCAGCAGCCAAGAAGCAGGGGCTGGCGGCTACACCTTC.

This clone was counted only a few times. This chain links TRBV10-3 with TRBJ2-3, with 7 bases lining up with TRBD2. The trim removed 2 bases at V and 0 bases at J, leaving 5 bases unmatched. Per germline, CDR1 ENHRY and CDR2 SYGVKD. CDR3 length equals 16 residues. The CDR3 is CAISEGLAASTDTQYF. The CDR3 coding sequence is TGTGCCATCAGTGAGGGGCTAGCGGCTAGCACAGATACGCAGTATTTT.

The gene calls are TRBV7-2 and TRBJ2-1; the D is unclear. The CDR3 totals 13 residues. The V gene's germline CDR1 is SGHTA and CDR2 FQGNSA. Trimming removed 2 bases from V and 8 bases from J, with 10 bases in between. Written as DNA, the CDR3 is TGTGCCAGCAGCTTACCCAGCTCATATGAGCAGTTCTTC. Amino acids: CASSLPSSYEQFF.

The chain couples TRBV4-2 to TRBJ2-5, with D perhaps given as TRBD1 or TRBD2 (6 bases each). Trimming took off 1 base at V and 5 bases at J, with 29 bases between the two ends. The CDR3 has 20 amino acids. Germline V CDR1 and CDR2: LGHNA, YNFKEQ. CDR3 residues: CASSQGGYRRASGAHETQYF. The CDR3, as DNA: TGTGCCAGCAGCCAAGGGGGGTACAGGAGGGCCTCGGGGGCACACGAGACCCAGTACTTC.

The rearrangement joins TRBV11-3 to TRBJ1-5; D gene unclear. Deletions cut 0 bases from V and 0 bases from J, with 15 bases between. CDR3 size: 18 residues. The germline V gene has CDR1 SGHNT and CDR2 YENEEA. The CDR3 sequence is CASSLDYSRRDSNQPQHF. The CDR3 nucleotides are TGTGCCAGCAGCTTAGATTATAGTAGACGGGATAGCAATCAGCCCCAGCATTTT.

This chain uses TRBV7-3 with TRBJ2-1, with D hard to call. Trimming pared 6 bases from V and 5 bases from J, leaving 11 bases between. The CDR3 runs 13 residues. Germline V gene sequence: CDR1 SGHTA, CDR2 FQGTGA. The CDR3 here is CASSLMAHNEQFF. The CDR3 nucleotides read TGTGCCAGCAGTCTAATGGCTCACAATGAGCAGTTCTTC.

CDR3 residues: CASSPYDGVPQHF. The CDR3 region has the DNA TGTGCCAGCAGCCCCTACGATGGGGTCCCCCAGCATTTT. The gene calls are TRBV5-5 and TRBJ1-5, with D unresolved. The germline gives CDR1 SGHKS, CDR2 YYEKEE (reference sequence). V was cut by 4 bases and J by 10 bases, with 15 bases left in between. This CDR3 is built from 13 residues.

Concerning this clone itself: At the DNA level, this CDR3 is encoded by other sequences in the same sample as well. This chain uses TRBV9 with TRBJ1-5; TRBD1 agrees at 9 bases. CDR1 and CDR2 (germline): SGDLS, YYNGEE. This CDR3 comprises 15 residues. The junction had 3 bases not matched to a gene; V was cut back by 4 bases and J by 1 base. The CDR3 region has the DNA TGTGCCAGCAGCCCCGGGACAGGGAGCAATCAGCCCCAGCATTTT. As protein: CASSPGTGSNQPQHF.

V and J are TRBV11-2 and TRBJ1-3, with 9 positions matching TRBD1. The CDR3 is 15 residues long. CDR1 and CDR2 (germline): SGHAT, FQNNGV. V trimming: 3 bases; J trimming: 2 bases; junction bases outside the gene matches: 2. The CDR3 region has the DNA TGTGCCAGCAGCTTTACAGGGGGCACTGGAAACACCATATATTTT. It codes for CASSFTGGTGNTIYF.

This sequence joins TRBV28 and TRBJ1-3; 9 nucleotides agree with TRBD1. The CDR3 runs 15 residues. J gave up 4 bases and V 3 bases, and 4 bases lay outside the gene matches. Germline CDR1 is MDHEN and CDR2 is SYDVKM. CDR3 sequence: CASSFPGTGGNTIYF. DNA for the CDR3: TGTGCCAGCAGTTTCCCTGGGACAGGGGGAAACACCATATATTTT.

The CDR3 loop reads CASTRSGGQGLEKLFF. As DNA, the CDR3 is TGTGCCAGCACCCGCAGTGGGGGACAGGGGCTTGAAAAACTGTTTTTT. The chain links TRBV7-8 to TRBJ1-4; 10 nucleotides agree with TRBD1. This CDR3 region has 16 residues. The V segment lost 7 bases and the J segment 7 bases; nucleotides outside the gene matches: 12. The germline V gene encodes CDR1 SGHVS and CDR2 FQNEAQ.

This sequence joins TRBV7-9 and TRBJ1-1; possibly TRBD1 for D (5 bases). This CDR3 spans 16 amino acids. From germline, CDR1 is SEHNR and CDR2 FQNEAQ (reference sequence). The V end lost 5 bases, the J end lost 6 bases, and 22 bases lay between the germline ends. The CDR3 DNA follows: TGTGCCAGCAGCCCCGGGGGGTTAGGTACGCGCGCTGAAGCTTTCTTT. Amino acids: CASSPGGLGTRAEAFF.

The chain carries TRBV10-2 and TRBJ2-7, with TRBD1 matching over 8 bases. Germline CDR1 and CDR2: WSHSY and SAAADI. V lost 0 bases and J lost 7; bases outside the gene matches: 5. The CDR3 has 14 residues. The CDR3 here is CASSESRDRIEQYF. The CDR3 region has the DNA TGCGCCAGCAGTGAGTCGAGGGACAGGATAGAGCAGTACTTC.

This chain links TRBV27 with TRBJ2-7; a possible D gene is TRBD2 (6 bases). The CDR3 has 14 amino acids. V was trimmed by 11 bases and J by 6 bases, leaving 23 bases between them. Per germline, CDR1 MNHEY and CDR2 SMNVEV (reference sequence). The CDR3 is CASLETAGSLEQYF. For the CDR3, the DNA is TGTGCCTCCCTCGAGACTGCGGGGAGTCTCGAGCAGTACTTC.